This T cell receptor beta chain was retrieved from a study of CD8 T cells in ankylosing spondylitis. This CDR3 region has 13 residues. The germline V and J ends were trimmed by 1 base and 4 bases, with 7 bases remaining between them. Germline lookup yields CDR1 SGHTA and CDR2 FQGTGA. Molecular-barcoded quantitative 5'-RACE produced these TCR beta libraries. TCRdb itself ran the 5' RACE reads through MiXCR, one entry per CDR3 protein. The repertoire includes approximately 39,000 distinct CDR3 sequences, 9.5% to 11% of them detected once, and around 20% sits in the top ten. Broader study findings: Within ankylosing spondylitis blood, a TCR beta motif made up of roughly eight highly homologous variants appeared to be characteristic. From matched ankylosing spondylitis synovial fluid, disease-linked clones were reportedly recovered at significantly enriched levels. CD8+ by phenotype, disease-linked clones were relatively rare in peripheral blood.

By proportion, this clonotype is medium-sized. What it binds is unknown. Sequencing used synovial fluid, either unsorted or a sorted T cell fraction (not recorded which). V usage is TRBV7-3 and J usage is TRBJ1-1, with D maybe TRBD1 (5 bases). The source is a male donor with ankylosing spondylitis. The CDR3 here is CASSLSGGTEAFF. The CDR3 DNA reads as TGTGCCAGCAGCTTAAGCGGGGGCACTGAAGCTTTCTTT.